Listed here are 7 T cell receptor beta chains from one sample, sequenced in a study of CD8 T cells in ankylosing spondylitis. Study observations and caveats: A motif in TCR beta, a set of seven to nine highly homologous variants, appeared characteristic of ankylosing spondylitis blood.

MiXCR, run by TCRdb on the 5' RACE reads, gives a single entry per CDR3 protein. The sample gives about 800,000 distinct CDR3 sequences, about an eighth of which show up once; more than 0.5% is in the top ten. Antigens for these TCRs are unknown. The sample taken for sequencing was blood, either unsorted or a sorted T cell fraction (not recorded which). The receptors were sampled from a male donor with ankylosing spondylitis.

In this sample, this clonotype turned up a few times. This chain joins TRBV10-3 and TRBJ2-5; D is unclear. There are 15 residues in the CDR3. Trimming took 3 bases from V and 1 from J, leaving 12 bases between them. Germline assignment: CDR1 ENHRY and CDR2 SYGVKD. The CDR3 is CAISDILDGQETQYF. For the CDR3, the DNA is TGTGCCATCAGTGATATCCTAGACGGCCAAGAGACCCAGTACTTC.

This clonotype has at least ten counts. The rearrangement uses TRBV7-2 and TRBJ2-3, with 12 bases fitting TRBD2. This CDR3 contains 14 residues. V trimming: 5 bases; J trimming: 7 bases; junction bases outside the gene matches: 4. Looked up from germline, CDR1 is SGHTA and CDR2 is FQGNSA. Here the CDR3 reads CASSLGLAGNTQYF. The CDR3 DNA reads TGTGCCAGCAGCCTTGGACTAGCGGGAAATACGCAGTATTTT.

This clonotype was counted many times. CDR3 loop: CASSSLAGGPYEQYF. The DNA for the CDR3 is TGTGCCAGCAGCTCTTTAGCGGGAGGGCCGTACGAGCAGTACTTC. The V and J genes are TRBV7-2 and TRBJ2-7; 11 bases align to TRBD2. The V segment lost 4 bases and the J segment 4 bases; nucleotides outside the gene matches: 6. The germline V gene has CDR1 SGHTA and CDR2 FQGNSA. The CDR3 has 15 amino acids.

The rearrangement links TRBV20-1 to TRBJ2-1; 8 positions match TRBD1. Trimming cost V 5 bases and J 14 bases; bases outside gene matches: 5. From germline, CDR1 is DFQATT and CDR2 SNEGSKA (reference sequence). The CDR3 totals 10 residues. The CDR3 DNA reads as TGCAGTGCTTTCGGACAGGGAGAGTTCTTC. Translating gives CSAFGQGEFF.

This clonotype was detected only a few times. The chain is built from TRBV20-1 and TRBJ1-6; possibly TRBD1 for D (5 bases). CDR1 and CDR2 from the germline V gene are DFQATT and SNEGSKA (reference sequence). Trimming removed 7 bases at V and 8 bases at J, with 6 bases between. This CDR3 has 10 residues. The chain's CDR3 is CSVGDSPLHF. For the CDR3, the DNA is TGCAGTGTGGGGGATTCACCCCTCCACTTT.

The genes are TRBV12-3 or TRBV12-4 and TRBJ1-5; 7 bases line up with TRBD1. With V trimmed by 6 bases and J by 3 bases, 2 bases remained unmatched. CDR3 length equals 13 residues. CDR3 sequence: CASSDRDNQPQHF. CDR3 nucleotide sequence: TGTGCCAGCAGCGACAGGGACAATCAGCCCCAGCATTTT.

This clonotype was seen a handful of times. This chain links TRBV7-2 with TRBJ1-6; weak D call: TRBD1 (5 bases). The CDR3 is made up of 14 amino acids. Trimming stripped 3 bases from V and 9 bases from J, with 12 bases between. The germline gives CDR1 SGHTA, CDR2 FQGNSA. The CDR3 is CASSFVRESSPLHF. The CDR3 DNA sequence: TGTGCCAGCAGCTTCGTCAGGGAATCTTCACCCCTCCACTTT. Full variable domain (outside the CDR3, taken from reference TRBV7-2 and TRBJ1-6): GAGVSQSPSNKVTEKGKDVELRCDPISGHTALYWYRQSLGQGLEFLIYFQGNSAPDKSGLPSDRFSAERTGGSVSTLTIQRTQQEDSAVYLCASSFVRESSPLHFGNGTRLTVT.